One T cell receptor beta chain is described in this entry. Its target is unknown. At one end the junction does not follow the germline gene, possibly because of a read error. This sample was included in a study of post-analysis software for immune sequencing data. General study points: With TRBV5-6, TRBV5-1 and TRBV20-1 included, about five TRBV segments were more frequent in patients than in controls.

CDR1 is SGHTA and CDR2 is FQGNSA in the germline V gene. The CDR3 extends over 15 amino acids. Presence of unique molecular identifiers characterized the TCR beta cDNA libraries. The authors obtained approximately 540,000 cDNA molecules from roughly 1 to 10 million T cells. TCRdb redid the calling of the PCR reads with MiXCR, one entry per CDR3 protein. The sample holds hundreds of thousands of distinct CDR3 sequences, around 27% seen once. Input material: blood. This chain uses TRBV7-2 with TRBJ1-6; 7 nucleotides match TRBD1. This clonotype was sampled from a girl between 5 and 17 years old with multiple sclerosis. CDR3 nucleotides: TGTGCCAGCAGCGTTCTACAGGGGAGGCATTCACCCCCCCACTTT. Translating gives CASSVLQGRHSPPHF.